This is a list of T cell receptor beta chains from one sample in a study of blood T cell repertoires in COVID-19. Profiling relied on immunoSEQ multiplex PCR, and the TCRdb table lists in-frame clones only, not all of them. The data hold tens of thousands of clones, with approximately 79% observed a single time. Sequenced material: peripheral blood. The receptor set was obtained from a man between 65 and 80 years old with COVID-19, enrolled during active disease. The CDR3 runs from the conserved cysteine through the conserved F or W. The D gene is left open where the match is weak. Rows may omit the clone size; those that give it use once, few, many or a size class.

DNA: TGTGCCAGCAGCTTAGGGCAGACTAGGATCTACGAGCAGTACTTC
CDR3: CASSLGQTRIYEQYF
D: .
V: TRBV5-5
J: TRBJ2-7
size: .

DNA: TGCGCCAGCAGCCTTGATCACGGACAGGGTCCTGGGGCCAACGTCCTGACTTTC
CDR3: CASSLDHGQGPGANVLTF
D: TRBD1
V: TRBV5-1
J: TRBJ2-6
size: .

DNA: TGTGCCAGCTCACCACCGTTTCAGAATCAGCCCCAGCATTTT
CDR3: CASSPPFQNQPQHF
D: .
V: TRBV18
J: TRBJ1-5
size: .

DNA: TGCGCCAGCAGGACCTCCAGCGGGAGTGAAAATGAGCAGTTCTTC
CDR3: CASRTSSGSENEQFF
D: TRBD2
V: TRBV5-1
J: TRBJ2-1
size: .

DNA: TGTGCCAGCAGTCTTAGCGGGATGGGAGCCGGGGAGCTGTTTTTT
CDR3: CASSLSGMGAGELFF
D: TRBD2
V: TRBV9
J: TRBJ2-2
size: .

DNA: TGTGCCAGCAGTGGGGACACGTATGAAAAACTGTTTTTT
CDR3: CASSGDTYEKLFF
D: .
V: TRBV2
J: TRBJ1-4
size: once

DNA: TGTGCCAGCAGCAAAGAGCGCATACAAGAGACCCAGTACTTC
CDR3: CASSKERIQETQYF
D: .
V: TRBV5-4
J: TRBJ2-5
size: few

DNA: TGTGCCAGCAGCTTAGCAAGACTCTCCTACGAGCAGTACTTC
CDR3: CASSLARLSYEQYF
D: .
V: TRBV7-2
J: TRBJ2-7
size: few

DNA: TGTGCCAGCAGTTTATCGGGGACAGGGGACTGGCGTGGCTACACCTTC
CDR3: CASSLSGTGDWRGYTF
D: TRBD1
V: TRBV27
J: TRBJ1-2
size: once

DNA: TGTGCCAGCAGCCCAGCGAGGGGGACCTACGAGCAGTACTTC
CDR3: CASSPARGTYEQYF
D: .
V: TRBV5-4
J: TRBJ2-7
size: .

DNA: TGTGCCAGCAGCCAACCGATGACAGGGGGCAACACCGGGGAGCTGTTTTTT
CDR3: CASSQPMTGGNTGELFF
D: TRBD1
V: TRBV16
J: TRBJ2-2
size: .

DNA: TGTGCCAGCAGCGTAGGTAATAGTCTCTACGAGCAGTACTTC
CDR3: CASSVGNSLYEQYF
D: .
V: TRBV9
J: TRBJ2-7
size: .

DNA: TGCGCCAGCAGCTTGGGTGCTAGCGGGACCCAAGAGACCCAGTACTTC
CDR3: CASSLGASGTQETQYF
D: TRBD2
V: TRBV5-1
J: TRBJ2-5
size: once

DNA: TGTGCCAGCAGTGAAGGAACAGGGGGTCTAGATACGCAGTATTTT
CDR3: CASSEGTGGLDTQYF
D: TRBD1
V: TRBV6-4
J: TRBJ2-3
size: .

DNA: TGTGCCAGCTCACCACCGGGCACCCGGGGCACTGAAGCTTTCTTT
CDR3: CASSPPGTRGTEAFF
D: .
V: TRBV18
J: TRBJ1-1
size: .

DNA: TGTGCCAGCAGCCAAGCCCTCAATCAGCCCCAGCATTTT
CDR3: CASSQALNQPQHF
D: .
V: TRBV3-1/TRBV3-2
J: TRBJ1-5
size: .

DNA: TGTGCCAGCAGTTACCGGGACTCGACAGATACGCAGTATTTT
CDR3: CASSYRDSTDTQYF
D: .
V: TRBV6-5
J: TRBJ2-3
size: .

DNA: TGTGCCAGCAGCTTAGAGCCGGGGTATCTATATACTGAAGCTTTCTTT
CDR3: CASSLEPGYLYTEAFF
D: .
V: TRBV7-9
J: TRBJ1-1
size: few

DNA: TGCAGCGCCCGGGGAGCACGCGAAAAACTGTTTTTT
CDR3: CSARGAREKLFF
D: .
V: TRBV29-1
J: TRBJ1-4
size: .

DNA: TGTGCCAGCACCCCCCAGGGTCGCTACGAGCAGTACTTC
CDR3: CASTPQGRYEQYF
D: .
V: TRBV28
J: TRBJ2-7
size: .

DNA: TGTGCCAGCAGCCCTACTAGCGGTGGCTACGAGCAGTACTTC
CDR3: CASSPTSGGYEQYF
D: TRBD2
V: TRBV7-3
J: TRBJ2-7
size: .

DNA: TGTGCCAGCAGCTTTGTTAGCGGGAGTGTCTACGAGCAGTACTTC
CDR3: CASSFVSGSVYEQYF
D: TRBD2
V: TRBV5-4
J: TRBJ2-7
size: .

DNA: TGCGCCAGCAGCCAAGCGCTGGACAGGAGGTATGGCTACACCTTC
CDR3: CASSQALDRRYGYTF
D: TRBD1
V: TRBV4-3
J: TRBJ1-2
size: once

DNA: TGTGCCAGCAGTGAAACCGGGACAGCCATTTACTATGGCTACACCTTC
CDR3: CASSETGTAIYYGYTF
D: TRBD1
V: TRBV25-1
J: TRBJ1-2
size: .

DNA: TGTGCCAGCAGCCAAGAACGTCGGGGGACAGGGGTGAACACCGGGGAGCTGTTTTTT
CDR3: CASSQERRGTGVNTGELFF
D: TRBD1
V: TRBV3-1/TRBV3-2
J: TRBJ2-2
size: .

DNA: TGTGCCTGGAGAGAGGGTTTGCTAGGCGTTGGCTACACCTTC
CDR3: CAWREGLLGVGYTF
D: .
V: TRBV30
J: TRBJ1-2
size: .

DNA: TGTGCCAGCAGCCCCCAGGGACAACCGCCCTACGAGCAGTACTTC
CDR3: CASSPQGQPPYEQYF
D: .
V: TRBV28
J: TRBJ2-7
size: once

DNA: TGTGCCAGCAAGGTCGGGAGCTACAATTCACCCCTCCACTTT
CDR3: CASKVGSYNSPLHF
D: .
V: TRBV28
J: TRBJ1-6
size: once

DNA: TGTGCCAGCAGTTTCCCGGGAGGAAAGACCCAGTACTTC
CDR3: CASSFPGGKTQYF
D: TRBD2
V: TRBV27
J: TRBJ2-5
size: .

DNA: TGTGCCACCAGTGTACAAGACACCGGGGAGCTGTTTTTT
CDR3: CATSVQDTGELFF
D: .
V: TRBV24-1
J: TRBJ2-2
size: .

DNA: TGTGCTAGCAGCTTAGCGGGAGGAGCTGGCACCGGGGAGCTGTTTTTT
CDR3: CASSLAGGAGTGELFF
D: TRBD2
V: TRBV7-7
J: TRBJ2-2
size: .

DNA: TGCGCCAGCAGCTTGGACGTCCAGGTACACAATGAGCAGTTCTTC
CDR3: CASSLDVQVHNEQFF
D: .
V: TRBV5-1
J: TRBJ2-1
size: .

DNA: TGTGCCAGCACCTACTTGGGGGGGTACTATGGCTACACCTTC
CDR3: CASTYLGGYYGYTF
D: .
V: TRBV6-5
J: TRBJ1-2
size: few

DNA: TGCGCCAGCAGCCCATCCGAGATTAGCGGGAGTTTAGGCACCGGGGAGCTGTTTTTT
CDR3: CASSPSEISGSLGTGELFF
D: TRBD2
V: TRBV5-1
J: TRBJ2-2
size: .

DNA: TGTGCCACTTCCATGGGCCATACGCAGTATTTT
CDR3: CATSMGHTQYF
D: .
V: TRBV27
J: TRBJ2-3
size: .

DNA: TGTGCCATCAGTTCCGCAGGACAGGGAGCGTACAATGAGCAGTTCTTC
CDR3: CAISSAGQGAYNEQFF
D: TRBD1
V: TRBV10-3
J: TRBJ2-1
size: .

DNA: TGTGCCAGCAGGGGCGGACTAGCGGGAGTCTACGAGCAGTACTTC
CDR3: CASRGGLAGVYEQYF
D: TRBD2
V: TRBV3-1/TRBV3-2
J: TRBJ2-7
size: .

DNA: TGTGCCTGGAGTCAAGGGGCCAACGTCCTGACTTTC
CDR3: CAWSQGANVLTF
D: .
V: TRBV30
J: TRBJ2-6
size: .

DNA: TGTGCCAGCAGCCATGGGGGGAATGGCTACACCTTC
CDR3: CASSHGGNGYTF
D: .
V: TRBV3-1/TRBV3-2
J: TRBJ1-2
size: .

DNA: TGTGCCAGCAGTTTAACAGGGGGCTCTGGAAACACCATATATTTT
CDR3: CASSLTGGSGNTIYF
D: TRBD1
V: TRBV27
J: TRBJ1-3
size: .

DNA: TGTGCCAGCAGCCCACTAGCGGGAGGAGGATTTTTT
CDR3: CASSPLAGGGFF
D: TRBD2
V: TRBV2
J: TRBJ2-2
size: .

DNA: TGTGCCAGCAGCTTAGAGACAGGGGGCGCGGCTAATGAAAAACTGTTTTTT
CDR3: CASSLETGGAANEKLFF
D: TRBD1
V: TRBV7-9
J: TRBJ1-4
size: .

DNA: TGTGCCAGTAGCCTTAGCGGGAGCACAGATACGCAGTATTTT
CDR3: CASSLSGSTDTQYF
D: TRBD2
V: TRBV19
J: TRBJ2-3
size: .

DNA: TGCGCCAGCAGCGCAGGGGTAGCGGGAGTATCAAATGAGCAGTTCTTC
CDR3: CASSAGVAGVSNEQFF
D: TRBD2
V: TRBV5-1
J: TRBJ2-1
size: .

DNA: TGTGCCAGCAGCGTAGTTGGAGACAGTCCTAGTTACGAGCAGTACTTC
CDR3: CASSVVGDSPSYEQYF
D: .
V: TRBV9
J: TRBJ2-7
size: .

DNA: TGTGCCAGCAGCCAAGATCTACAGGGCTACACCTTC
CDR3: CASSQDLQGYTF
D: .
V: TRBV3-1/TRBV3-2
J: TRBJ1-2
size: .

DNA: TGTGCCAGCAGTTCCAGGGAATTGAACACTGAAGCTTTCTTT
CDR3: CASSSRELNTEAFF
D: .
V: TRBV27
J: TRBJ1-1
size: .

DNA: TGTGCCAGCAGCCAAGCTTTCCCCAGATTAAAGGGGGCTAATCAGCCCCAGCATTTT
CDR3: CASSQAFPRLKGANQPQHF
D: TRBD1
V: TRBV3-1/TRBV3-2
J: TRBJ1-5
size: .

DNA: TGTGCCAGCCACACCAGGACAGGGGAATCACCCCTCCACTTT
CDR3: CASHTRTGESPLHF
D: TRBD1
V: TRBV28
J: TRBJ1-6
size: once

DNA: TGTGCCAGCAGTACCGCCGGAGGATTCACAGATACGCAGTATTTT
CDR3: CASSTAGGFTDTQYF
D: .
V: TRBV27
J: TRBJ2-3
size: few

DNA: TGCGCCAGCAGCTTGAGCGGGAGGGCAGTCAACGAGCAGTACTTC
CDR3: CASSLSGRAVNEQYF
D: TRBD2
V: TRBV5-1
J: TRBJ2-7
size: many

DNA: TGTGCCAGCAGCTTGGCAGTTCAGGTAAATGAGCAGTTCTTC
CDR3: CASSLAVQVNEQFF
D: .
V: TRBV11-2
J: TRBJ2-1
size: .

DNA: TGTGCCAGTAGCGAACAGGGACCTTCTGGAAACACCATATATTTT
CDR3: CASSEQGPSGNTIYF
D: .
V: TRBV19
J: TRBJ1-3
size: .

DNA: TGTGCCAGCAGCTTAATACCCCAAGCGGGACAGGGTCCTGAAGCTTTCTTT
CDR3: CASSLIPQAGQGPEAFF
D: TRBD1
V: TRBV7-9
J: TRBJ1-1
size: few

DNA: TGTGCCAGCAGTACTACCGGGGACTATGGCTACACCTTC
CDR3: CASSTTGDYGYTF
D: .
V: TRBV9
J: TRBJ1-2
size: once

DNA: TGTGCCAGCAGCCTACAGGGTGATTATTCACCCCTCCACTTT
CDR3: CASSLQGDYSPLHF
D: .
V: TRBV7-9
J: TRBJ1-6
size: .

DNA: TGTGCCAGCACGCGGAGGGCTAGCGGTACAGATACGCAGTATTTT
CDR3: CASTRRASGTDTQYF
D: TRBD2
V: TRBV11-1
J: TRBJ2-3
size: .

DNA: TGTGCCAGCAGCCTTCTAGCGGGAGCCTACGAGCAGTACTTC
CDR3: CASSLLAGAYEQYF
D: TRBD2
V: TRBV11-2
J: TRBJ2-7
size: once

DNA: TGCGCCAGCAGCTACGGGACTAGCGGCTACTCCTACGAGCAGTACTTC
CDR3: CASSYGTSGYSYEQYF
D: TRBD2
V: TRBV5-1
J: TRBJ2-7
size: .